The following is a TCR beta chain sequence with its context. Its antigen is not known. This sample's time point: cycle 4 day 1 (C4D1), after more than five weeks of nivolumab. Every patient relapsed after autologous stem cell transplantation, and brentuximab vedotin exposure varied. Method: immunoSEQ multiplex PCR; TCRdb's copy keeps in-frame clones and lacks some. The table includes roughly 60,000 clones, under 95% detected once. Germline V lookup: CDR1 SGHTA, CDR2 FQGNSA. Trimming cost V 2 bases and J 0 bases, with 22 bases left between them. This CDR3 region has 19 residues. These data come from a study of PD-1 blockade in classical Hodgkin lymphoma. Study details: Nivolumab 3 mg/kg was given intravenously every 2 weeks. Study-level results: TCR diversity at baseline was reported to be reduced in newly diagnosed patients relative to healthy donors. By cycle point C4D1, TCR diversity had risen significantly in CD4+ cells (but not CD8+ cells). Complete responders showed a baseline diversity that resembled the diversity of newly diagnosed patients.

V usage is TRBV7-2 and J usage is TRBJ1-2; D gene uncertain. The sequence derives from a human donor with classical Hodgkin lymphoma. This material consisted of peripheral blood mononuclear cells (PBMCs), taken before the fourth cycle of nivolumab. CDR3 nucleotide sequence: TGTGCCAGCAGCTTAAGACAAATTAGTAGGAATGGAGCTAACTATGGCTACACCTTC. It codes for CASSLRQISRNGANYGYTF.